These 9 T cell receptor beta chains were sequenced from one sample in a study of T cell responses to AZD1222 COVID-19 vaccine. Some clones are missing from TCRdb's copy, which holds only in-frame ones; the method was immunoSEQ multiplex PCR. The repertoire holds about 140,000 clones, with about 89% as singletons. The specimen was peripheral blood, collected 28 days after the second dose of the MenACWY control vaccine. The receptor set was obtained from an adult who received the MenACWY meningococcal vaccine as a control.

The J gene is TRBJ2-1, the V gene TRBV19; 8 bases fit TRBD2. V lost 1 base to trimming and J lost 0 bases; unmatched junction nucleotides: 2. This CDR3 is built from 16 residues. Germline CDR1 reads LNHDA; CDR2 reads SQIVND (reference sequence). The CDR3 reads CASSIAGGSSYNEQFF. The CDR3 DNA reads TGTGCCAGTAGTATAGCGGGAGGGAGCTCCTACAATGAGCAGTTCTTC.

This sequence joins TRBV5-5 and TRBJ2-5; either TRBD1 or TRBD2 may fit D (5 bases each). CDR1 is SGHKS and CDR2 is YYEKEE in the germline V gene (reference sequence). The CDR3 loop spans 16 amino acids. V was clipped by 4 bases and J by 1 base, with 17 bases between them. CDR3 in DNA: TGTGCCAGCAGCCGTGGGGGTAGGGTTCCCCAAGAGACCCAGTACTTC. Translated: CASSRGGRVPQETQYF. Full variable domain (outside the CDR3, taken from reference TRBV5-5 and TRBJ2-5): DAGVTQSPTHLIKTRGQQVTLRCSPISGHKSVSWYQQVLGQGPQFIFQYYEKEERGRGNFPDRFSARQFPNYSSELNVNALLLGDSALYLCASSRGGRVPQETQYFGPGTRLLVL.

The gene calls are TRBV19 and TRBJ1-6; no clear D gene. Germline CDR1 is LNHDA and CDR2 is SQIVND (reference sequence). The CDR3 has 13 residues. V lost 0 bases, J lost 14 bases, and 11 bases lay in between. CDR3 DNA sequence: TGTGCCAGTAGTATAGAAGCGGAGTTGGCCCTCCACTTT. This translates into CASSIEAELALHF.

The rearrangement uses TRBV5-4 and TRBJ1-2; tentatively, D is TRBD1 (5 bases). The CDR3 runs 15 residues. V shed 3 bases and J shed 5 bases, with 17 bases lying between them. Germline V lookup: CDR1 SGHNT, CDR2 YYREEE (reference sequence). CDR3 sequence: CASSWGSAEPYGYTF. The CDR3 DNA is TGTGCCAGCAGCTGGGGGAGTGCGGAACCTTATGGCTACACCTTC. The whole variable domain, remainder taken from reference TRBV5-4 and TRBJ1-2, is ETGVTQSPTHLIKTRGQQVTLRCSSQSGHNTVSWYQQALGQGPQFIFQYYREEENGRGNFPPRFSGLQFPNYSSELNVNALELDDSALYLCASSWGSAEPYGYTFGSGTRLTVV.

The chain uses TRBV6-5 and TRBJ1-5; D uncertain. This CDR3 has 14 residues. The germline V gene has CDR1 MNHEY and CDR2 SVGAGI. V was pared by 2 bases and J by 2 bases, with 7 bases between. CDR3 sequence (DNA): TGTGCCAGCAGTTACGACCGGCGCAATCAGCCCCAGCATTTT. Protein sequence: CASSYDRRNQPQHF.

The chain uses TRBV9 and TRBJ2-2, with TRBD1 matching 9 bases. CDR3 length equals 15 residues. In germline, CDR1 is SGDLS, CDR2 YYNGEE. Trimming cost V 5 bases and J 5 bases; bases outside gene matches: 7. The CDR3 coding sequence is TGTGCCAGCAGTCCCGGGACAGGGAGGACCGGGGAGCTGTTTTTT. The encoded protein is CASSPGTGRTGELFF.

The CDR3 loop reads CASSGGWDTGELFF. Written as DNA, the CDR3 is TGCGCCAGCAGCGGAGGGTGGGACACCGGGGAGCTGTTTTTT. The chain uses TRBV5-1 and TRBJ2-2; possibly TRBD2 for D (6 bases). Germline lookup yields CDR1 SGHRS and CDR2 YFSETQ. This CDR3 has 14 amino acids. V lost 4 bases and J lost 3, with 10 bases in between.

The chain couples TRBV7-6 to TRBJ2-6; D ambiguous. With 1 base removed from V and 0 bases from J, the gap between germline ends came to 4 bases. The CDR3 extends over 15 amino acids. Germline V gives CDR1 SGHVS, CDR2 FNYEAQ. CDR3 loop: CASSLVPSGANVLTF. The CDR3 DNA is TGTGCCAGCAGCTTAGTACCCTCTGGGGCCAACGTCCTGACTTTC.

This rearrangement joins TRBV7-2 to TRBJ2-3, with D perhaps being TRBD1 or TRBD2 (5 bases each). Trimming stripped 2 bases from V and 14 bases from J, with 17 bases between. This CDR3 has 13 amino acids. Germline CDR1 reads SGHTA; CDR2 reads FQGNSA. This CDR3 is CASSLSGPSDRYF. CDR3 in DNA: TGTGCCAGCAGCTTATCGGGGCCCTCTGATAGGTATTTT.